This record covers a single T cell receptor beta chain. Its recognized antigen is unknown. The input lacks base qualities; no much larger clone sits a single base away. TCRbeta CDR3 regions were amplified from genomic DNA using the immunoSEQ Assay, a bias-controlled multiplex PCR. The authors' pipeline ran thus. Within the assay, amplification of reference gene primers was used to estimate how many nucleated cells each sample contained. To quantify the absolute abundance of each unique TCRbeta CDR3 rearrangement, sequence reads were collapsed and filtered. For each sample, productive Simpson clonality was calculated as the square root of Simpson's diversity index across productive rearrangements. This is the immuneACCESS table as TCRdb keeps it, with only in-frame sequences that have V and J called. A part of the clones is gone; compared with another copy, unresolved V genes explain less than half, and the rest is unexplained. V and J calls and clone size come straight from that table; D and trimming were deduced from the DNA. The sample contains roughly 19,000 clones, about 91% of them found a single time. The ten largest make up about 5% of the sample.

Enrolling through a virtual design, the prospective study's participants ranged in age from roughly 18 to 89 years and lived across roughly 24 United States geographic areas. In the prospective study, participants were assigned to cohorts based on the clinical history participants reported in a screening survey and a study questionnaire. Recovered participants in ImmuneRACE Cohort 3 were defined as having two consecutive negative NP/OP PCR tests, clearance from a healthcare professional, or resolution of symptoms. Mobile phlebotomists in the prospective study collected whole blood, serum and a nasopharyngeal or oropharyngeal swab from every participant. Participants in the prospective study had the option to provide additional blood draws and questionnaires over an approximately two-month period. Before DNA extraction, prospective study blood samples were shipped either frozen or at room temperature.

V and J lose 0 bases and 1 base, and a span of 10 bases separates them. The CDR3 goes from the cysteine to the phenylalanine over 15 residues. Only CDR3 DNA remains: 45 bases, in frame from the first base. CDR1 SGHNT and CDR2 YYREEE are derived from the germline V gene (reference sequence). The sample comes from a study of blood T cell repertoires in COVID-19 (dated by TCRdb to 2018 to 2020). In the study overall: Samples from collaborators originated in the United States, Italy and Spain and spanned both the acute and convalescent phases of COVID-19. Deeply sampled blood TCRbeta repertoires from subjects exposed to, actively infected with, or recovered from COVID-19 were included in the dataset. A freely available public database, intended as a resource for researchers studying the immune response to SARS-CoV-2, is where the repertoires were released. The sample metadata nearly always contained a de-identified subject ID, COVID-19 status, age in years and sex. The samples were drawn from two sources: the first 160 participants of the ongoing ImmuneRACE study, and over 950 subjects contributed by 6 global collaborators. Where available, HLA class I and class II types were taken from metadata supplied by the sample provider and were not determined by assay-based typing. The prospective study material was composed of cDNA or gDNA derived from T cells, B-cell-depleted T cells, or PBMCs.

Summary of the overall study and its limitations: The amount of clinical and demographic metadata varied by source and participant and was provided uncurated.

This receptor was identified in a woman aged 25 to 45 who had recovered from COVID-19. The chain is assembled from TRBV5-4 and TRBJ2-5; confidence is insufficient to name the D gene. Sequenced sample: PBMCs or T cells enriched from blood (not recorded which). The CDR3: CASSLDQVPQETQYF. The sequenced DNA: TGTGCCAGCAGCTTGGACCAGGTACCCCAAGAGACCCAGTACTTC. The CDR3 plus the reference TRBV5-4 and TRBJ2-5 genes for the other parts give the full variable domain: ETGVTQSPTHLIKTRGQQVTLRCSSQSGHNTVSWYQQALGQGPQFIFQYYREEENGRGNFPPRFSGLQFPNYSSELNVNALELDDSALYLCASSLDQVPQETQYFGPGTRLLVL.